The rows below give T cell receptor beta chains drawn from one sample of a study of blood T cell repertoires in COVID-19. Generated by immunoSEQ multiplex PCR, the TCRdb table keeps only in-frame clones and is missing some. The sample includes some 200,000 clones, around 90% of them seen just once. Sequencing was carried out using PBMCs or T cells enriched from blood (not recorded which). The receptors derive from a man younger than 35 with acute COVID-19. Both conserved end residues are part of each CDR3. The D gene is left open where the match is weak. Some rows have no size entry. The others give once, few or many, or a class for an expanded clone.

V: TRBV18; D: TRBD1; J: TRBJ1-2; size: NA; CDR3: CASTSLTGEGFGGYTF; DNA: TGTGCCAGCACTTCTTTAACAGGGGAAGGCTTCGGTGGCTACACCTTC
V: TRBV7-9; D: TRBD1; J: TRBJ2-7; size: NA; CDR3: CASSDRDRTQPGGWEQYF; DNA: TGTGCCAGCAGCGACCGGGACAGGACCCAACCCGGGGGCTGGGAGCAGTACTTC
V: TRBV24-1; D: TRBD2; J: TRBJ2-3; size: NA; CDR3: CATSDGLAESTDTQYF; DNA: TGTGCCACCAGTGACGGACTAGCGGAAAGCACAGATACGCAGTATTTT
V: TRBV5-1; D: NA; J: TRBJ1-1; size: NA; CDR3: CASSLNPVEGTNTEAFF; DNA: TGCGCCAGCAGCTTGAATCCCGTGGAGGGGACGAACACTGAAGCTTTCTTT
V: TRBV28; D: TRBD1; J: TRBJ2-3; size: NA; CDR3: CASSFQGQGPDTQYF; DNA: TGTGCCAGCAGTTTCCAAGGACAGGGACCAGATACGCAGTATTTT
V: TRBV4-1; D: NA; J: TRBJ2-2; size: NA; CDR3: CASSRSMTGELFF; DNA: TGCGCCAGCAGCCGTAGCATGACCGGGGAGCTGTTTTTT
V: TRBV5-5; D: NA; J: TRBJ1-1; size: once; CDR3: CASSLFLFGQSPEAFF; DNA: TGTGCCAGCAGCTTGTTTTTGTTTGGGCAGAGTCCTGAAGCTTTCTTT
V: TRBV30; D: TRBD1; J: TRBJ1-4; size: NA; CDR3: CAWSIKGAREKLFF; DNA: TGTGCCTGGAGTATAAAGGGGGCACGTGAAAAACTGTTTTTT
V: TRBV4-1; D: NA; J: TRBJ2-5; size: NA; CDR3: CASSQAPGGETQYF; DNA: TGCGCCAGCAGCCAGGCTCCAGGCGGGGAGACCCAGTACTTC
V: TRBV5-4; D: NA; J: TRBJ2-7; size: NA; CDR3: CASSFAGLHEQYF; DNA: TGTGCCAGCAGCTTTGCAGGGCTCCACGAGCAGTACTTC
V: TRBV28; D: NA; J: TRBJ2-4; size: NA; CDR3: CASSPHRVKNIQYF; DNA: TGTGCCAGCAGTCCCCACAGGGTCAAAAACATTCAGTACTTC
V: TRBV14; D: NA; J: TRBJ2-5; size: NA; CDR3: CASSPITQGWETQYF; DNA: TGTGCCAGCAGCCCGATCACCCAGGGTTGGGAGACCCAGTACTTC
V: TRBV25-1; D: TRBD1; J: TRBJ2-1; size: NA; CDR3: CASSEWTGVLYGEQFF; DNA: TGTGCCAGCAGTGAATGGACAGGGGTCTTATATGGTGAGCAGTTCTTC
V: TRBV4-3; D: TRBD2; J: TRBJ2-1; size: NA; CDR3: CASSQPPTGTSGSAEQFF; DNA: TGCGCCAGCAGCCAACCTCCAACCGGGACTAGCGGGAGCGCTGAGCAGTTCTTC
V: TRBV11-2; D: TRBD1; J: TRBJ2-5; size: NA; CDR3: CASSEGARTGSETQYF; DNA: TGTGCCAGCAGCGAAGGGGCGCGGACAGGGTCGGAGACCCAGTACTTC
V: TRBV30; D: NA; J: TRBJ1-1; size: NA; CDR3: CAWSVALNTEAFF; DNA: TGTGCCTGGAGTGTAGCCTTGAACACTGAAGCTTTCTTT
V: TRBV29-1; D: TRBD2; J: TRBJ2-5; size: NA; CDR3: CSAWGEGQGGETQYF; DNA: TGCAGCGCCTGGGGGGAAGGCCAGGGAGGGGAGACCCAGTACTTC
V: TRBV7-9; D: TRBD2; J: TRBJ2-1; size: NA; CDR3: CASSSSSGRDDEQFF; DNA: TGTGCCAGCAGCTCCTCTAGCGGGAGAGACGATGAGCAGTTCTTC
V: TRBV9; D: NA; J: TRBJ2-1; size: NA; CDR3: CASSVGPAVEQFF; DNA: TGTGCCAGCAGCGTAGGACCCGCGGTTGAGCAGTTCTTC
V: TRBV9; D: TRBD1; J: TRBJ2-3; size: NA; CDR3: CASSVARTGGSTDTQYF; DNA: TGTGCCAGCAGCGTAGCTAGGACAGGGGGAAGCACAGATACGCAGTATTTT
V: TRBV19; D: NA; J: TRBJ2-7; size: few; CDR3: CASSIGGPETYEQYF; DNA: TGTGCCAGTAGTATAGGCGGGCCTGAGACCTACGAGCAGTACTTC
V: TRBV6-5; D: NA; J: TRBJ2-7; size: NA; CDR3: CASEDSLSYEQYF; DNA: TGTGCCAGCGAGGACAGCCTCTCCTACGAGCAGTACTTC
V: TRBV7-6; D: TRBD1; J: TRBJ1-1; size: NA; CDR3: CASSPRQGDTEAFF; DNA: TGTGCCAGCAGCCCTAGACAGGGAGACACTGAAGCTTTCTTT
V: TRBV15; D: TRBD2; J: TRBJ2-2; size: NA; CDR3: CATSPGGASGELFF; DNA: TGTGCCACCAGCCCCGGGGGGGCTAGTGGGGAGCTGTTTTTT
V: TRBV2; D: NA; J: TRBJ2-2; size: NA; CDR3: CASSAQGPRTGELFF; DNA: TGTGCCAGCAGTGCTCAGGGCCCGAGGACCGGGGAGCTGTTTTTT
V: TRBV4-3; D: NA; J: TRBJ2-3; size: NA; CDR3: CASSQDITDTQYF; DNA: TGCGCCAGCAGCCAAGATATCACAGATACGCAGTATTTT
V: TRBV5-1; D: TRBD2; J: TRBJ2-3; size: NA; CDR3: CASSSGGTSGMGDTQYF; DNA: TGCGCCAGCAGCTCGGGCGGGACTAGCGGTATGGGAGATACGCAGTATTTT
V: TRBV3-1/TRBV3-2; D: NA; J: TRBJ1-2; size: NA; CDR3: CASSQEPEERIYGYTF; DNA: TGTGCCAGCAGCCAAGAACCAGAAGAAAGAATCTATGGCTACACCTTC
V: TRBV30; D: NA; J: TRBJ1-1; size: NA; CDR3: CAWSREGTEAFF; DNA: TGTGCCTGGAGTCGGGAGGGCACTGAAGCTTTCTTT
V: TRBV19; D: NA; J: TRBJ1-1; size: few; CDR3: CASITGSNTEAFF; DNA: TGTGCCAGTATTACAGGATCGAACACTGAAGCTTTCTTT
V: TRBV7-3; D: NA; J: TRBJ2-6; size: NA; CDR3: CASSLTGSLIYSGANVLTF; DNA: TGTGCCAGCAGCTTAACCGGGTCACTAATTTACTCTGGGGCCAACGTCCTGACTTTC
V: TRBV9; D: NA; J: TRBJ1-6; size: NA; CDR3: CASSVVNSPLHF; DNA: TGTGCCAGCAGCGTAGTAAATTCACCCCTCCACTTT
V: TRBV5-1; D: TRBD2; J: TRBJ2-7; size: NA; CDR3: CASHSTAGAHEQYF; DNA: TGCGCCAGCCATTCCACAGCGGGAGCCCACGAGCAGTACTTC
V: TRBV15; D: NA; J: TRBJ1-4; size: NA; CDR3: CATSRTRQGGGNEKLFF; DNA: TGTGCCACCAGCAGGACGCGCCAGGGAGGGGGTAATGAAAAACTGTTTTTT
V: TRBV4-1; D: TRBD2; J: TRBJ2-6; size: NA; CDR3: CASRGSGGGGANVLTF; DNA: TGCGCCAGCAGAGGATCGGGGGGAGGTGGGGCCAACGTCCTGACTTTC
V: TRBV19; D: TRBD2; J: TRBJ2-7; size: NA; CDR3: CASSQGLAVSYEQYF; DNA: TGTGCCAGTAGTCAGGGACTAGCTGTTTCCTACGAGCAGTACTTC
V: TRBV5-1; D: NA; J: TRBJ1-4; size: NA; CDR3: CASSQPESNEKLFF; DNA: TGCGCCAGCAGCCAGCCGGAGTCGAATGAAAAACTGTTTTTT
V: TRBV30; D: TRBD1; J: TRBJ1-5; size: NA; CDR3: CAWSGTGGIGEPQHF; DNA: TGTGCCTGGAGTGGGACAGGGGGCATCGGAGAGCCCCAGCATTTT
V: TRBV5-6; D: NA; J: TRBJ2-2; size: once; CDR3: CASSLNTGELFF; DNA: TGTGCCAGCAGCCTGAACACCGGGGAGCTGTTTTTT
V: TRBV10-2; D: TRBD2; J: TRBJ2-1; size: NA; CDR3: CASSDPQLSGGRGYEQFF; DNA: TGCGCCAGCAGTGACCCGCAACTGTCGGGCGGGAGAGGCTATGAGCAGTTCTTC
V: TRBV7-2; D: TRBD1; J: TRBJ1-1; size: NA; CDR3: CASSTSEGRGTEAFF; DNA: TGTGCCAGCAGCACGTCAGAGGGCAGGGGGACTGAAGCTTTCTTT
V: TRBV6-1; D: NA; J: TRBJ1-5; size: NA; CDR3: CASSGAIRGAVNQPQHF; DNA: TGTGCCAGCAGTGGGGCGATTCGGGGAGCGGTCAATCAGCCCCAGCATTTT
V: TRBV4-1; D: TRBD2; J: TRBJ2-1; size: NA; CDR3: CASSQVVAGGNEQFF; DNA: TGCGCCAGCAGCCAAGTGGTAGCGGGAGGCAATGAGCAGTTCTTC
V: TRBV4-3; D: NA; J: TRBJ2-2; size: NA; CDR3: CASSQAAGSGELFF; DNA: TGCGCCAGCAGCCAAGCCGCGGGGTCCGGGGAGCTGTTTTTT
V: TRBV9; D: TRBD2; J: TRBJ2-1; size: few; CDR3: CASSVAGLAGVSEQFF; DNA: TGTGCCAGCAGCGTAGCGGGACTAGCGGGAGTTTCTGAGCAGTTCTTC
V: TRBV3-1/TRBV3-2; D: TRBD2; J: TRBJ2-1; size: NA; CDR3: CASSQDSGTYNEQFF; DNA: TGTGCCAGCAGCCAAGATAGCGGGACCTACAATGAGCAGTTCTTC
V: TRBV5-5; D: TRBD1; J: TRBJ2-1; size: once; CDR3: CASSLGQGVNFYNEQFF; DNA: TGTGCCAGCAGCTTGGGCCAGGGGGTTAACTTTTACAATGAGCAGTTCTTC
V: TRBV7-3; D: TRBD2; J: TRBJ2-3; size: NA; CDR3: CASRHGSSGGATDTQYF; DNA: TGTGCCAGCAGACACGGATCCAGCGGGGGAGCCACAGATACGCAGTATTTT
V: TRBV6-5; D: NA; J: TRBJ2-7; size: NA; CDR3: CASHTGTQLYEQYF; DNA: TGTGCCAGCCACACCGGGACTCAGCTTTACGAGCAGTACTTC
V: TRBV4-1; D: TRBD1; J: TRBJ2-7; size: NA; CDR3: CASSQGGGREVAYEQYF; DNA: TGCGCCAGCAGCCAAGGAGGGGGCAGGGAAGTAGCCTACGAGCAGTACTTC
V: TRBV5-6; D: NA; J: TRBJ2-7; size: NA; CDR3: CASSQYRDSPYEQYF; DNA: TGTGCCAGCAGCCAATACCGGGACTCACCTTACGAGCAGTACTTC